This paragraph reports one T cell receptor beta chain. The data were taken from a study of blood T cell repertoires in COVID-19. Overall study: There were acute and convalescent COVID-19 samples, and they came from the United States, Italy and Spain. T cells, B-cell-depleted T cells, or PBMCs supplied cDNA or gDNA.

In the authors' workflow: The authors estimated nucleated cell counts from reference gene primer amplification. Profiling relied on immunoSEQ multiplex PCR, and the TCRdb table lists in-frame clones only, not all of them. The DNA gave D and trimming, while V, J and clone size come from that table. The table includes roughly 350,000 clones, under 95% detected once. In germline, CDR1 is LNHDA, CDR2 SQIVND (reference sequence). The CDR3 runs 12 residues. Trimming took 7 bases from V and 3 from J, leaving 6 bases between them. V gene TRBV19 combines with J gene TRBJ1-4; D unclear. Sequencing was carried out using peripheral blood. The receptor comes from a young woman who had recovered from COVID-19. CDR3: CASTDSNEKLFF. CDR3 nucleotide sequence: TGTGCCAGTACGGACTCTAATGAAAAACTGTTTTTT.